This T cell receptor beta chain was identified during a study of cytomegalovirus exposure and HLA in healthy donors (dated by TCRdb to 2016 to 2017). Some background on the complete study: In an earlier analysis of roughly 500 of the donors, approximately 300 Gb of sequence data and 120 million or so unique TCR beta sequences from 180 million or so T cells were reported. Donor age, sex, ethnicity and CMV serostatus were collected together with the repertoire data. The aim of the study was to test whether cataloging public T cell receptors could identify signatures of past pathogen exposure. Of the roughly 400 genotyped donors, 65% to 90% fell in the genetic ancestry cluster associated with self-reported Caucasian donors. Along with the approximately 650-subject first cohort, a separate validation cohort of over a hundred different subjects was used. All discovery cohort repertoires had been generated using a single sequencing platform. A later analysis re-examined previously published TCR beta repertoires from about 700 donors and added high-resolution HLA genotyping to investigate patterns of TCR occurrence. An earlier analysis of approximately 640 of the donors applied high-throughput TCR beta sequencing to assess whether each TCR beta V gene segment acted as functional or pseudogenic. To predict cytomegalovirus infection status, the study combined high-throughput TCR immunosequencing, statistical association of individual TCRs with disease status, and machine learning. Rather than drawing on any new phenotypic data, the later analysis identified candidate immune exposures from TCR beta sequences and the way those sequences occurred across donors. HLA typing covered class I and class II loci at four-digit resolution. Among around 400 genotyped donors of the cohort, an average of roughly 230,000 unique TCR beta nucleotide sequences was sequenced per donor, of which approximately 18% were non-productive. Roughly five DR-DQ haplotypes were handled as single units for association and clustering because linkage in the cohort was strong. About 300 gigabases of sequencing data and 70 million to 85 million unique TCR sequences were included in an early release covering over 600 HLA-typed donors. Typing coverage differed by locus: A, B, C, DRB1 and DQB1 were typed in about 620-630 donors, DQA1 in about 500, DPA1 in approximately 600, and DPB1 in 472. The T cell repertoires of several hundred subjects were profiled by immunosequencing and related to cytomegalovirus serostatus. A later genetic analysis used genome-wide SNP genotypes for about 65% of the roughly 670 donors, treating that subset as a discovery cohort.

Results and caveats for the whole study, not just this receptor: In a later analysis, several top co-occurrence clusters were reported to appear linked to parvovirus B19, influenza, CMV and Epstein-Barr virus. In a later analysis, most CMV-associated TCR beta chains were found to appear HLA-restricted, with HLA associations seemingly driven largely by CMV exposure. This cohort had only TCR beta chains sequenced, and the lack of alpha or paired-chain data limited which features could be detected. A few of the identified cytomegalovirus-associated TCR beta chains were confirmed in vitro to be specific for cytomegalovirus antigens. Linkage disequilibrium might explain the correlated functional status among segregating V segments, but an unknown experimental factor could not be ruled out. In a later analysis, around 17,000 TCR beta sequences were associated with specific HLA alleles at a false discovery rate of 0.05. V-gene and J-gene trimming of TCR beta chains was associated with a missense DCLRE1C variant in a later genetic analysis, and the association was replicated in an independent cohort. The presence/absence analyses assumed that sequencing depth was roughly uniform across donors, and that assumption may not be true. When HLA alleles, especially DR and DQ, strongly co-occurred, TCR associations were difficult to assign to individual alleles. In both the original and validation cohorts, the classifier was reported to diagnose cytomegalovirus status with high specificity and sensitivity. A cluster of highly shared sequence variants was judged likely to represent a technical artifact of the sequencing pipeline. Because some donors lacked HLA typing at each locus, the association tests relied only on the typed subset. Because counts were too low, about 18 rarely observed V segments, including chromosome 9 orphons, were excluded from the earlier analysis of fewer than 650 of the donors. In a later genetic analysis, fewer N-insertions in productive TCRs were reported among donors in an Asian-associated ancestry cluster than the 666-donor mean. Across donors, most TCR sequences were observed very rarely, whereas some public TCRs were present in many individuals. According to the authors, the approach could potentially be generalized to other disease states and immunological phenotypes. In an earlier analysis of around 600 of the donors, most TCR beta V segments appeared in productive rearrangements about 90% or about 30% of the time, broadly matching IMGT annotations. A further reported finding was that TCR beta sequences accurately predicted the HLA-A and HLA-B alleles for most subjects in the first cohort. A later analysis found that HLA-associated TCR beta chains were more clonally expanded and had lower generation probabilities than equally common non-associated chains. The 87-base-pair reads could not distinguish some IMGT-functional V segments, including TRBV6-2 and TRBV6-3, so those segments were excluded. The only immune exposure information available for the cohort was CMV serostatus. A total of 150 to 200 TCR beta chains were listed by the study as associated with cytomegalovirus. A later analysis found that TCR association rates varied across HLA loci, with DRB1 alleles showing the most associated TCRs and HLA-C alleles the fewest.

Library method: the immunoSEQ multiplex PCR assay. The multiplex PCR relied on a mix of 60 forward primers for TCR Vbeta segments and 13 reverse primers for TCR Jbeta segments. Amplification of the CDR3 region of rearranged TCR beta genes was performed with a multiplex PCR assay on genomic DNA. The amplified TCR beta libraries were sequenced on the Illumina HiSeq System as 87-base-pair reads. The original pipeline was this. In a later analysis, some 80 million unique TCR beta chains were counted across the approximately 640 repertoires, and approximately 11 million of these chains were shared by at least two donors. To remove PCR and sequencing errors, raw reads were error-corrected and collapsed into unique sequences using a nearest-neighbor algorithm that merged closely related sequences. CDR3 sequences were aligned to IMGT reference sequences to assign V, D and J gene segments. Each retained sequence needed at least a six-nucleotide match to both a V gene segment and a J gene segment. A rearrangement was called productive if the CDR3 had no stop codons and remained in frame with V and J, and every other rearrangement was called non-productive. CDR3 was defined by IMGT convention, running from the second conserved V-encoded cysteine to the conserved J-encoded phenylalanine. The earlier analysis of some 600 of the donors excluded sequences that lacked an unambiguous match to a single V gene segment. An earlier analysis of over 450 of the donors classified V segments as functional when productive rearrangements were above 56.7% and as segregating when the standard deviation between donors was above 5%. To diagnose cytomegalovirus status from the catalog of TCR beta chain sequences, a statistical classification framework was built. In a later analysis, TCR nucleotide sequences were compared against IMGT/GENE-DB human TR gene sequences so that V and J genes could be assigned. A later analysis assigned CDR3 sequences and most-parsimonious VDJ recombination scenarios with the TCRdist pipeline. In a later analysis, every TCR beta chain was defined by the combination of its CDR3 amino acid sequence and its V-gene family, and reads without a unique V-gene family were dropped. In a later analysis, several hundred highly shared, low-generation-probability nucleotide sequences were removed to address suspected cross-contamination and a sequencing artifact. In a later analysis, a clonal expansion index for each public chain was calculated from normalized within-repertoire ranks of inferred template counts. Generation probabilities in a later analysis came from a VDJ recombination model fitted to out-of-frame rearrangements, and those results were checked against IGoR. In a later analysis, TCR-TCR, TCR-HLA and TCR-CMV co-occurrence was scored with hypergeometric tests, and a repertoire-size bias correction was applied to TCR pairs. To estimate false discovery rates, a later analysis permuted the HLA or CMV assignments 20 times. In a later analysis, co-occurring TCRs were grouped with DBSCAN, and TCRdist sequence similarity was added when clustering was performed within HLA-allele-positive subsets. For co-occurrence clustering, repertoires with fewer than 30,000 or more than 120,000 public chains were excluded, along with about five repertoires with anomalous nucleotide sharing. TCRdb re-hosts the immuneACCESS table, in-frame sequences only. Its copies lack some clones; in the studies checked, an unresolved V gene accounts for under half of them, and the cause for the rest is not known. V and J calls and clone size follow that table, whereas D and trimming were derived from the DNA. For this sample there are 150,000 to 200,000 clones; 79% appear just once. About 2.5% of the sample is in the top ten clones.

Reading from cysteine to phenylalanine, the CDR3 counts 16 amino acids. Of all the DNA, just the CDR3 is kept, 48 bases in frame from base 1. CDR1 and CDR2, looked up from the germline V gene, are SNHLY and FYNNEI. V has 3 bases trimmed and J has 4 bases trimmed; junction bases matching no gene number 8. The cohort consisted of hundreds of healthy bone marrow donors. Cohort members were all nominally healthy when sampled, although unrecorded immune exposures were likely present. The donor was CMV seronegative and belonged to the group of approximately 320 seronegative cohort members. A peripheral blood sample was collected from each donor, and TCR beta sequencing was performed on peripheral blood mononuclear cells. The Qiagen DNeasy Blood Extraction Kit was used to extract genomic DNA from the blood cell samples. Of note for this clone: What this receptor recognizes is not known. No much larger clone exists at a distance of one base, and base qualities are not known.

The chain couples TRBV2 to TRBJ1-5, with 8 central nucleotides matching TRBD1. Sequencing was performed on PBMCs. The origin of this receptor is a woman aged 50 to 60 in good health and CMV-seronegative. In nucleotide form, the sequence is TGTGCCAGCAGTGACGTGAGCAGGGGGCGGAATCAGCCCCAGCATTTT. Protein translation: CASSDVSRGRNQPQHF.